These 29 T cell receptor beta chains were all obtained from the same sample, sequenced in a study of cytomegalovirus exposure and HLA in healthy donors. PCR was performed using 60 Vbeta and 13 Jbeta primers. TCRdb's table, derived via immunoSEQ multiplex PCR, lists solely in-frame clones and lacks some. The data show around 160,000 clones, with nearly 80% seen just once and more than 12% held by the top ten. The sequenced sample consisted of PBMCs. These receptors originate from a man aged 45 to 65 in good health and CMV-seropositive.

CDR3 amino acids: CASSEMSVNEQFF. The CDR3 nucleotides are TGTGCCAGCAGTGAAATGTCTGTCAATGAGCAGTTCTTC. This chain joins TRBV6-1 and TRBJ2-1; no definite D call. Germline CDR1 reads MNHNS; CDR2 reads SASEGT. V lost 2 bases, J lost 6 bases, and 8 bases lay in between. The CDR3 loop spans 13 amino acids.

This clone was picked up one time. The rearrangement links TRBV28 to TRBJ1-6, with 8 nucleotides matching TRBD1. Losses at the gene ends were 8 bases for V and 4 bases for J; bases not matched to a gene: 10. The CDR3 length is 16 residues. The germline gives CDR1 MDHEN, CDR2 SYDVKM. CDR3 sequence (DNA): TGTGCCAGCGGGAGAGCCTGGACAGGGTATAATTCACCCCTCCACTTT. It encodes CASGRAWTGYNSPLHF.

This chain joins TRBV11-2 and TRBJ2-3, with 15 bases aligning to TRBD2. Germline-derived CDR1 and CDR2 are SGHAT and FQNNGV. V dropped 0 bases and J dropped 3; count of bases not matched to a gene: 1. The CDR3 is 17 residues long. CDR3 nucleotides: TGTGCCAGCAGCTTAGAAGGGACTAGCGGGGGGACAGATACGCAGTATTTT. This sequence encodes CASSLEGTSGGTDTQYF.

The J gene is TRBJ2-7, the V gene TRBV7-8; 7 bases are shared with TRBD2. Looked up from germline, CDR1 is SGHVS and CDR2 is FQNEAQ. This CDR3 contains 15 residues. Unmatched junction bases numbered 7, after V lost 2 bases and J lost 3 bases. CDR3 residues: CASSLRAGNGYEQYF. The CDR3 DNA reads as TGTGCCAGCAGCTTAAGAGCGGGGAATGGCTACGAGCAGTACTTC.

V is TRBV6-1 and J is TRBJ1-1; 8 bases are a match to TRBD1. The CDR3 sequence is 17 residues long. The V and J ends lost 2 bases and 4 bases, in that order; junction bases with no gene match: 12. CDR1 is MNHNS and CDR2 is SASEGT in the germline V gene. CDR3 sequence reads: CASSETGFPGGGTEAFF. CDR3 DNA: TGTGCCAGCAGTGAAACGGGGTTTCCAGGGGGCGGCACTGAAGCTTTCTTT.

The chain employs TRBV7-2 and TRBJ1-3; perhaps TRBD1 as D (6 bases). Trimming removed 1 base at V and 3 bases at J, with 13 bases between. CDR1 is SGHTA and CDR2 is FQGNSA in the germline V gene. The CDR3 length is 16 residues. The CDR3 loop reads CASSLGTGNSGNTIYF. The CDR3 region has the DNA TGTGCCAGCAGCTTAGGAACAGGGAACAGTGGAAACACCATATATTTT.

A single count supports this clone. This chain connects TRBV6-5 to TRBJ1-2, with a possible D match to TRBD1 (6 bases). Germline CDR1 is MNHEY and CDR2 is SVGAGI. V gave up 6 bases and J gave up 1 base, with 12 bases separating them. This CDR3 region has 14 residues. CDR3: CASRLGQNNYGYTF. DNA for the CDR3: TGTGCCAGCAGGCTCGGACAGAATAACTATGGCTACACCTTC.

This clone has a single count. The V call is TRBV30, the J call TRBJ1-1, with D possibly TRBD1 on 5 matching bases. Germline CDR1 and CDR2: GTSNPN and SVGIG (reference sequence). Trimming cost V 3 bases and J 1 base, with 18 bases left between them. This CDR3 region has 16 residues. CDR3 nucleotide sequence: TGTGCCTGGAGGAAAAGGGCAGGAGGGGAGAACACTGAAGCTTTCTTT. This encodes CAWRKRAGGENTEAFF. The entire variable domain, with the rest obtained from reference TRBV30 and TRBJ1-1, is as follows: SQTIHQWPATLVQPVGSPLSLECTVEGTSNPNLYWYRQAAGRGLQLLFYSVGIGQISSEVPQNLSASRPQDRQFILSSKKLLLSDSGFYLCAWRKRAGGENTEAFFGQGTRLTVV.

The chain is built from TRBV5-1 and TRBJ2-5, with 7 bases fitting TRBD2. V trimming: 1 base; J trimming: 3 bases; junction bases outside the gene matches: 9. Germline loops: CDR1 SGHRS, CDR2 YFSETQ. This CDR3 has 16 residues. CDR3 in DNA: TGCGCCAGCAGCTTGAATACCGGGGGGACTAAAGAGACCCAGTACTTC. Translation: CASSLNTGGTKETQYF.

This clone was detected a few times. V usage is TRBV4-3 and J usage is TRBJ2-7; 7 positions match TRBD1. J was trimmed by 4 bases and V by 0 bases; bases with no gene match: 9. This CDR3 is built from 16 residues. Per germline, CDR1 LGHNA and CDR2 YSLEER. CDR3 DNA sequence: TGCGCCAGCAGCCAAGATATTACAGGGGTTTCATACGAGCAGTACTTC. It yields the protein CASSQDITGVSYEQYF.

The chain carries TRBV9 and TRBJ2-3; D call uncertain. The CDR3 loop spans 13 amino acids. Germline CDR1 is SGDLS and CDR2 is YYNGEE. Trimming stripped 0 bases from V and 2 bases from J, with 4 bases between. The CDR3 DNA is TGTGCCAGCAGCGTAGTTAACACAGATACGCAGTATTTT. Protein product: CASSVVNTDTQYF. Full variable domain (rest looked up from reference TRBV9 and TRBJ2-3): DSGVTQTPKHLITATGQRVTLRCSPRSGDLSVYWYQQSLDQGLQFLIQYYNGEERAKGNILERFSAQQFPDLHSELNLSSLELGDSALYFCASSVVNTDTQYFGPGTRLTVL.

The genes are TRBV30 and TRBJ1-5; 9 bases are a match to TRBD1. Germline lookup yields CDR1 GTSNPN and CDR2 SVGIG (reference sequence). The ends lost 4 bases at V and 5 bases at J; junction bases unmatched: 12. This CDR3 has 16 amino acids. DNA of the CDR3: TGTGCCTGGACCTCACAGGGGGCTAGCATAGATCAGCCCCAGCATTTT. Amino acid sequence: CAWTSQGASIDQPQHF. The entire variable domain, with the rest obtained from reference TRBV30 and TRBJ1-5, is as follows: SQTIHQWPATLVQPVGSPLSLECTVEGTSNPNLYWYRQAAGRGLQLLFYSVGIGQISSEVPQNLSASRPQDRQFILSSKKLLLSDSGFYLCAWTSQGASIDQPQHFGDGTRLSIL.

The rearrangement links TRBV2 to TRBJ1-5; TRBD1 agrees at 7 bases. V lost 2 bases to trimming and J lost 3 bases; unmatched junction nucleotides: 4. CDR3 length: 15 residues. Looked up from germline, CDR1 is SNHLY and CDR2 is FYNNEI. The CDR3 bases are TGTGCCAGCAGTGAACACAGGGGTCTCAATCAGCCCCAGCATTTT. Translation: CASSEHRGLNQPQHF.

The chain combines TRBV6-5 with TRBJ2-5, with 8 bases aligning to TRBD1. There are 14 residues in the CDR3. Trimming removed 7 bases from V and 7 bases from J; junction bases left unmatched: 11. Germline CDR1 and CDR2: MNHEY and SVGAGI. Here the CDR3 DNA reads TGTGCCAGCAAGGTCGGACAGGGATGGGGGACCCAGTACTTC. The encoded protein is CASKVGQGWGTQYF.

The V call is TRBV5-1, the J call TRBJ1-5; 8 bases are shared with TRBD1. Unmatched junction bases numbered 6, after V lost 4 bases and J lost 0 bases. Germline V gene sequence: CDR1 SGHRS, CDR2 YFSETQ. The CDR3 has 16 amino acids. In DNA, the CDR3 is TGCGCCAGCAGCGGAACGGACAGGGATAGCAATCAGCCCCAGCATTTT. Translation: CASSGTDRDSNQPQHF. Variable domain in full (rest from reference TRBV5-1 and TRBJ1-5): KAGVTQTPRYLIKTRGQQVTLSCSPISGHRSVSWYQQTPGQGLQFLFEYFSETQRNKGNFPGRFSGRQFSNSRSEMNVSTLELGDSALYLCASSGTDRDSNQPQHFGDGTRLSIL.

This chain uses TRBV5-6 with TRBJ2-7; D not resolved. The V end lost 5 bases, the J end lost 4 bases, and 10 bases lay between the germline ends. The CDR3 sequence is 12 residues long. Germline V gene lookup returns CDR1 SGHDT and CDR2 YYEEEE. This CDR3 reads CASSRHIYEQYF. CDR3 sequence (DNA): TGTGCCAGCAGTCGACACATTTACGAGCAGTACTTC.

CDR3 amino acids: CASSVSGGAYEQYF. CDR3 nucleotide sequence: TGTGCCAGCAGTGTAAGCGGGGGGGCTTACGAGCAGTACTTC. The chain couples TRBV6-1 to TRBJ2-7; TRBD2 aligns across 10 bases. Germline lookup yields CDR1 MNHNS and CDR2 SASEGT. The CDR3 spans 14 residues. V trimming: 4 bases; J trimming: 4 bases; junction bases outside the gene matches: 4.

Concerning this clone itself: At one of its ends the junction is not consistent with the germline gene, which may arise from a read error. The rearrangement links TRBV6-1 to TRBJ2-3; D is possibly TRBD2 (7 bases). The CDR3 covers 20 residues. Germline V gene lookup returns CDR1 MNHNS and CDR2 SASEGT. The CDR3 coding sequence is TGTGCCAGCAGTGAAGCGGGGGCGGTCGCGGGGGCGCGGGAGACAGATACGCGGTATTTT. The encoded protein is CASSEAGAVAGARETDTRYF.

This clone was counted only a few times. The chain uses TRBV7-7 and TRBJ2-2; D possibly corresponds to TRBD1 (8 bases). V was cut by 2 bases and J by 5 bases, with 12 bases left in between. The germline gives CDR1 SSHAT, CDR2 FNYEAQ (reference sequence). CDR3 length: 15 amino acids. CDR3 sequence: CASSLQQGGTGELFF. The CDR3 nucleotides read TGTGCCAGCAGCTTACAACAGGGGGGGACCGGGGAGCTGTTTTTT.

The V call is TRBV2, the J call TRBJ2-2, with 13 nucleotides matching TRBD2. CDR3 length: 16 amino acids. The V gene's germline CDR1 is SNHLY and CDR2 FYNNEI. V was pared by 4 bases and J by 1 base, with 0 bases of the junction left unmatched. The CDR3 loop reads CASSGTSGGNTGELFF. The CDR3 nucleotides are TGTGCCAGCAGTGGGACTAGCGGGGGGAACACCGGGGAGCTGTTTTTT.

The V and J genes are TRBV14 and TRBJ2-7, with 8 bases identical to TRBD2. J gave up 4 bases and V 1 base, and 6 bases lay outside the gene matches. Germline V CDR1 and CDR2: SGHDN, FVKESK. The CDR3 is made up of 15 amino acids. The CDR3 bases are TGTGCCAGCAGCCAAGGGGCGGGGGGCCCTTACGAGCAGTACGTC. This sequence encodes CASSQGAGGPYEQYV.

V usage is TRBV2 and J usage is TRBJ1-4; D is undetermined. CDR3 size: 14 residues. Trimming shortened V by 3 bases and J by 4 bases, and 9 bases separated the two germline ends. CDR1 is SNHLY, CDR2 FYNNEI, per germline. The CDR3 reads CASSDSTINEKLFF. In DNA, the CDR3 is TGTGCCAGCAGTGACAGTACTATTAATGAAAAACTGTTTTTT. The full variable domain, in which reference TRBV2 and TRBJ1-4 provide the parts outside the CDR3, is EPEVTQTPSHQVTQMGQEVILRCVPISNHLYFYWYRQILGQKVEFLVSFYNNEISEKSEIFDDQFSVERPDGSNFTLKIRSTKLEDSAMYFCASSDSTINEKLFFGSGTQLSVL.

The chain links TRBV28 to TRBJ2-5; the D gene is possibly TRBD2 (6 bases). Trimming left V 3 bases short and J 3 bases short, with 17 bases between. CDR1 is MDHEN and CDR2 is SYDVKM in the germline V gene. This CDR3 comprises 16 residues. The CDR3, as DNA: TGTGCCAGCAGTTTGACTAATCGGGCTAGCGAAGAGACCCAGTACTTC. Translation: CASSLTNRASEETQYF.

The J gene is TRBJ2-5, the V gene TRBV5-4; D perhaps matches TRBD1 (6 bases). This CDR3 contains 14 residues. Trimming took 0 bases from V and 3 from J, leaving 9 bases between them. Germline assignment: CDR1 SGHNT and CDR2 YYREEE (reference sequence). In DNA, the CDR3 is TGTGCCAGCAGCTTGGCCAGGGGAGAAGAGACCCAGTACTTC. Translation gives CASSLARGEETQYF.

The chain carries TRBV6-1 and TRBJ1-2; TRBD1 agrees at 11 bases. The germline V gene encodes CDR1 MNHNS and CDR2 SASEGT. Trimming cost V 2 bases and J 12 bases; bases outside gene matches: 2. CDR3 length: 12 residues. The CDR3 nucleotides read TGTGCCAGCAGTGAATGGGACAGGGGGAACACCTTC. Residues: CASSEWDRGNTF.

The chain recombines TRBV4-2 with TRBJ2-3; the match to TRBD2 covers 11 bases. The CDR3 has 19 residues. The germline CDR1 and CDR2 sequences are LGHNA and YNFKEQ. The ends lost 1 base at V and 1 base at J; junction bases unmatched: 10. CDR3 coding DNA: TGTGCCAGCAGCCAAGGGACCCTAGCGGGGGGCCCCCGCACAGATACGCAGTATTTT. This translates into CASSQGTLAGGPRTDTQYF.

The J gene is TRBJ1-1, the V gene TRBV5-1, with D tentatively TRBD1 (6 bases). V was clipped by 4 bases and J by 5 bases, with 9 bases between them. Germline V gives CDR1 SGHRS, CDR2 YFSETQ. This CDR3 has 12 residues. The CDR3 DNA is TGCGCCAGCAGCAGGACAGATACTGAAGCTTTCTTT. This translates into CASSRTDTEAFF.

This chain links TRBV14 with TRBJ2-5; D gene uncertain. Germline CDR1 and CDR2: SGHDN and FVKESK. V was clipped by 1 base and J by 1 base, with 13 bases between them. The CDR3 is 16 residues long. The CDR3 sequence: CASSQGKRHLQETQYF. In nucleotides, the CDR3 is TGTGCCAGCAGCCAAGGAAAAAGACACCTCCAAGAGACCCAGTACTTC.

The chain recombines TRBV5-8 with TRBJ2-5; the match to TRBD2 covers 10 bases. V dropped 4 bases and J dropped 0; count of bases not matched to a gene: 6. Germline CDR1 SGHTS, CDR2 YDEGEE. CDR3 length: 16 amino acids. The CDR3 region has the DNA TGTGCCAGCAGCCGGGGGACTAGCGCGAACCAAGAGACCCAGTACTTC. Translation: CASSRGTSANQETQYF.